Given below is one T cell receptor (beta chain) in context. This sample stems from a study of cytomegalovirus exposure and HLA in healthy donors. The junction had 16 bases not matched to a gene; V was cut back by 5 bases and J by 6 bases. Germline lookup yields CDR1 SGHRS and CDR2 YFSETQ. The CDR3 sequence is 16 residues long. With 60 Vbeta and 13 Jbeta primers, the PCR was carried out. Study processing details: In a later analysis, some 80 million unique TCR beta chains included roughly 11 million shared by two or more donors. The method was immunoSEQ multiplex PCR; TCRdb's version includes in-frame clones alone and lacks a portion of them. The DNA was the basis for D and trimming; V, J and clone size are from that table. The sample includes roughly 120,000 clones, around four fifths of them seen just once.

This receptor was identified in a woman aged 40 to 55 in good health and CMV-seronegative. The sequencing input was PBMCs. The chain has TRBV5-1 and TRBJ1-2, with 7 bases aligning to TRBD1. CDR3 sequence (DNA): TGCGCCAGCAGGAATTTGGAGAGGGGACAGTTCCATGGCTACACCTTC. It codes for CASRNLERGQFHGYTF.